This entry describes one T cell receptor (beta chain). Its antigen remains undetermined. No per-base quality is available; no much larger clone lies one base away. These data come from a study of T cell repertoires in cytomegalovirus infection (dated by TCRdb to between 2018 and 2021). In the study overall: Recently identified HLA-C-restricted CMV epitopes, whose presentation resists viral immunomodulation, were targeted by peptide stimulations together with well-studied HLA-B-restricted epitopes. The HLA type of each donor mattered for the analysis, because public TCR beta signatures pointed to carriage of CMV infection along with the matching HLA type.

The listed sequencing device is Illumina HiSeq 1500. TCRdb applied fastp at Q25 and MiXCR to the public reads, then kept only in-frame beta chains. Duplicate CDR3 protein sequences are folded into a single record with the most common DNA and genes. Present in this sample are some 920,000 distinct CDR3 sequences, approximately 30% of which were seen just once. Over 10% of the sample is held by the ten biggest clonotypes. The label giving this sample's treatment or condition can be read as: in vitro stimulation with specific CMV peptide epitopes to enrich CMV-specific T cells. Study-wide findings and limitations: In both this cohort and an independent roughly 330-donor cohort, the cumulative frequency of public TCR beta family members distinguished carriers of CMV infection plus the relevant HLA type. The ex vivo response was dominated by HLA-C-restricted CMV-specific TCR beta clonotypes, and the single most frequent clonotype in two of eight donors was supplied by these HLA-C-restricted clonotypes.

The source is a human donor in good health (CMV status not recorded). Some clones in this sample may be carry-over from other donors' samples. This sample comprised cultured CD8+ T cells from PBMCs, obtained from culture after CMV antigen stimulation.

The CDR3 region: CASSVGSSAYEQYF. The bases read TGTGCCAGCAGTGTGGGCAGTTCCGCCTACGAGCAGTACTTC. The receptor chain draws on TRBV2 and TRBJ2-7, with the D gene not clear enough to name. CDR1 and CDR2, per the germline V gene, are SNHLY and FYNNEI. The junction shows trimming of 4 bases on V and 2 bases on J, plus 12 bases between the germline ends. The CDR3 runs 14 amino acids, cysteine and phenylalanine included. The CDR3 DNA has 42 bases and is translated from base 1.